The T cell receptor beta chain described here comes from a study of tumor-infiltrating lymphocytes in primary liver carcinoma. Background on the study: Through surgical resection, the patients' primary liver carcinoma was treated. Ages ranged from 30 to 69, with HCC or mixed HCC-cholangiocarcinoma. General study points: The overlap of tumor-adjacent and tumor-blood pairs was smaller than that of tumor region pairs.

Blood RNA originated from unsorted whole blood, with germline DNA additionally extracted. Total RNA (roughly 0.45 ug) served as template for TCR beta cDNA synthesis primed by a constant-region primer. Generation of the TCR beta libraries relied on three nested multiplex PCR rounds using slightly modified ARM-PCR. The study ran its first two PCR rounds for roughly 11 cycles each, using TRBV1-TRBV30 forward primers and a C-beta reverse primer. TCRdb ran MiXCR on the multiplex PCR reads and lists one entry per CDR3 protein. The top ten hold about 6% of the sample, which has 300,000 to 400,000 distinct CDR3 sequences, roughly two thirds seen once. As concerns this clonotype: Its antigen is undetermined.

This CDR3 has 13 amino acids. The V gene lost 0 bases and the J gene lost 5 bases, with 11 bases spanning the gap. CDR1 GTSNPN and CDR2 SVGIG come from the germline V gene (reference sequence). This chain connects TRBV30 to TRBJ2-7; D gene ambiguous. Sequencing used peripheral blood. This TCR came from a man aged 40-49 years with primary liver carcinoma and hepatitis B virus infection. The CDR3, as DNA: TGTGCCTGGAGTGTGAGGCGAAGGAACGAGCAGTACTTC. Amino acid sequence: CAWSVRRRNEQYF.